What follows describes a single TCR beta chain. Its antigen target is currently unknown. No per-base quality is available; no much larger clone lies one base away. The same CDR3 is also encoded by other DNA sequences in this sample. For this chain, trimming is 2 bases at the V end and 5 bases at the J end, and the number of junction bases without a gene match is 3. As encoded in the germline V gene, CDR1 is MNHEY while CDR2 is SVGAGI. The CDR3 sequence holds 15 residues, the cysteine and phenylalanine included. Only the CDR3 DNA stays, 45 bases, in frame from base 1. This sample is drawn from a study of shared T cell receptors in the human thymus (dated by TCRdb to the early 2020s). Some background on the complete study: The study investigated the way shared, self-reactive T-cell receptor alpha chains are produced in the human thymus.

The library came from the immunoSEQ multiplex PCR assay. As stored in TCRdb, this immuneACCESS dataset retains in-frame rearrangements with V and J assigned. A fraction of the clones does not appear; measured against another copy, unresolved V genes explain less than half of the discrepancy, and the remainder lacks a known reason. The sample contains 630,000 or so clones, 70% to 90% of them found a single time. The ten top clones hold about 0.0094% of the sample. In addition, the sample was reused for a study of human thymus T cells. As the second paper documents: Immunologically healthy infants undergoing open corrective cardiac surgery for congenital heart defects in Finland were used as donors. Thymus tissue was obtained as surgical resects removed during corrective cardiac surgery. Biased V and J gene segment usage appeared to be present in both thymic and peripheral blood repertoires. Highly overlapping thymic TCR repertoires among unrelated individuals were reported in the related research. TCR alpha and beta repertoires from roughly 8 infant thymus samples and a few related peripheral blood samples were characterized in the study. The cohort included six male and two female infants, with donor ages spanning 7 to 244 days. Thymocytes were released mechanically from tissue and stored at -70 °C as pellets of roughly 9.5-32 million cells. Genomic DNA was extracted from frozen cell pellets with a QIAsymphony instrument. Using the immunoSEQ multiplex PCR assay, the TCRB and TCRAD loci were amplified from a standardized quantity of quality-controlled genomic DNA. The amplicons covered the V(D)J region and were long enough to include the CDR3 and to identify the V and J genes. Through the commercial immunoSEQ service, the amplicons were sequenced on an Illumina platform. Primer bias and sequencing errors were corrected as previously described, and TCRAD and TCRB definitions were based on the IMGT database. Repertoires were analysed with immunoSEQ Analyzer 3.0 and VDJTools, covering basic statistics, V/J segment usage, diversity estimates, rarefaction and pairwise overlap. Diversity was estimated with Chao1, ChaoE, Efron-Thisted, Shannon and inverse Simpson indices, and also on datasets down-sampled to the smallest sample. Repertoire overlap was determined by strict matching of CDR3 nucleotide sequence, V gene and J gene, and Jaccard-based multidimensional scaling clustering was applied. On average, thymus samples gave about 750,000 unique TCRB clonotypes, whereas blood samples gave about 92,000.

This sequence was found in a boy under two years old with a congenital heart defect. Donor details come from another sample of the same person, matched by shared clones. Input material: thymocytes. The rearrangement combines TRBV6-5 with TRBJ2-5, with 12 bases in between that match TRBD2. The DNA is TGTGCCAGCAGTTACGGGCTAGCGGGGGGGGAGACCCAGTACTTC. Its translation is CASSYGLAGGETQYF.